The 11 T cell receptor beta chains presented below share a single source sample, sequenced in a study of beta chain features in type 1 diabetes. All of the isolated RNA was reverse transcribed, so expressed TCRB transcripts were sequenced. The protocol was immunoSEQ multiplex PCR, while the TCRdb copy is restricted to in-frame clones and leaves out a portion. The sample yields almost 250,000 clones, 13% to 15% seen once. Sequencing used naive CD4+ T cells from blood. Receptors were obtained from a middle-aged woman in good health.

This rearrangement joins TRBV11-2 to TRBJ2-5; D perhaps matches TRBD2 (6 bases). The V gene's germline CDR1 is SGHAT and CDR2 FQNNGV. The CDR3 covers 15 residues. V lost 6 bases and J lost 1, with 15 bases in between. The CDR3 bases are TGTGCCAGCAGTGTGGACGGGAGCCCCCAAGAGACCCAGTACTTC. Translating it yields CASSVDGSPQETQYF.

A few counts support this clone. The CDR3, as DNA: TGCAGCTCGAGCGGGACAGGGGGGACCGGGGAGCTGTTTTTT. This encodes CSSSGTGGTGELFF. The V call is TRBV29-1, the J call TRBJ2-2, with TRBD1 identical over 11 bases. Germline lookup yields CDR1 SQVTM and CDR2 ANQGSEA. J was trimmed by 5 bases and V by 8 bases; bases with no gene match: 7. The CDR3 has 14 amino acids.

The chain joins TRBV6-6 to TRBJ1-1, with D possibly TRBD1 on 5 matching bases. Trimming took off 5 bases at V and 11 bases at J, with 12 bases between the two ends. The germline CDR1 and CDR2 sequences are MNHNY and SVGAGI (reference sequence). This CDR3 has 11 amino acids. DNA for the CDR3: TGTGCCAGCAGTCAGGGCTCTTCCGCTTTCTTT. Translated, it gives CASSQGSSAFF.

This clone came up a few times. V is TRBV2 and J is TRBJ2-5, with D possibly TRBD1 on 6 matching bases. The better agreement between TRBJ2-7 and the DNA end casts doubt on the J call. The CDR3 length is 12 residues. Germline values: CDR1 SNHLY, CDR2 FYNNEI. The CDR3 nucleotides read TGTGCCAGCAGCACCCAGGGGAACGAGCAGTACTTC. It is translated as CASSTQGNEQYF.

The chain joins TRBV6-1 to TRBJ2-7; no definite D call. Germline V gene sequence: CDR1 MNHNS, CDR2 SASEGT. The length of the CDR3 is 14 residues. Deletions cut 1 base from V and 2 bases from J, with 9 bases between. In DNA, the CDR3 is TGTGCCAGCAGTGAAGATCCCAGTACCTACGAGCAGTACTTC. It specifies CASSEDPSTYEQYF.

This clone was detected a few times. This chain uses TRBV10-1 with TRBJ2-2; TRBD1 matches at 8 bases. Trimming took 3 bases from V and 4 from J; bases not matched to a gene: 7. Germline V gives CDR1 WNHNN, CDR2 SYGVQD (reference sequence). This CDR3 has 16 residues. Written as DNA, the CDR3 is TGCGCCAGCAGTGACGTTTGGGACAGGCCCACCGGGGAGCTGTTTTTT. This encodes CASSDVWDRPTGELFF.

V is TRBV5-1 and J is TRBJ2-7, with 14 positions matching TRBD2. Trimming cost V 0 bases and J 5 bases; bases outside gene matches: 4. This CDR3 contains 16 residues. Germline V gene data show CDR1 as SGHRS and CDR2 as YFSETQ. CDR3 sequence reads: CASSLGSGLAGDEQYF. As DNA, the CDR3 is TGCGCCAGCAGCTTGGGCTCGGGACTAGCGGGGGACGAGCAGTACTTC.

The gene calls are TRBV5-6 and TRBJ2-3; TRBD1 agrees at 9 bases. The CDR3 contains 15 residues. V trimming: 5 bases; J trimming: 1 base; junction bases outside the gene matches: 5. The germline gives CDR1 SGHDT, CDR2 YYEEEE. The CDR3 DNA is TGTGCCAGCAGTTTCCGGGACAGGGGCACAGATACGCAGTATTTT. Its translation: CASSFRDRGTDTQYF.

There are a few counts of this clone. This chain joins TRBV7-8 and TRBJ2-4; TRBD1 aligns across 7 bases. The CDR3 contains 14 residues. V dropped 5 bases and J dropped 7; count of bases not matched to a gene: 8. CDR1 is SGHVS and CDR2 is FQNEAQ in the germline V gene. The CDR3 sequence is CASSQDRDRNIQYF. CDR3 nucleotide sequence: TGTGCCAGCAGCCAAGACAGGGATCGGAACATTCAGTACTTC.

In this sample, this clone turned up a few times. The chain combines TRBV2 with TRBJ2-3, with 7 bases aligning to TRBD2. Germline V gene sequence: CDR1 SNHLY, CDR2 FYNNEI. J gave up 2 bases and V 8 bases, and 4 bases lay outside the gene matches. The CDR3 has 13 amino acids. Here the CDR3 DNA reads TGTGCCAGCTGGGGGGGGAACACAGATACGCAGTATTTT. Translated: CASWGGNTDTQYF.

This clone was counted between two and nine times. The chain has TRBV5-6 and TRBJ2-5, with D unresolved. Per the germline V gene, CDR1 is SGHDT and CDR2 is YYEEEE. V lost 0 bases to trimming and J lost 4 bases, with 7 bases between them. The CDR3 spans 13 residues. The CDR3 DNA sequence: TGTGCCAGCAGCTTGGGGGCAGGAGAGACCCAGTACTTC. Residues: CASSLGAGETQYF.